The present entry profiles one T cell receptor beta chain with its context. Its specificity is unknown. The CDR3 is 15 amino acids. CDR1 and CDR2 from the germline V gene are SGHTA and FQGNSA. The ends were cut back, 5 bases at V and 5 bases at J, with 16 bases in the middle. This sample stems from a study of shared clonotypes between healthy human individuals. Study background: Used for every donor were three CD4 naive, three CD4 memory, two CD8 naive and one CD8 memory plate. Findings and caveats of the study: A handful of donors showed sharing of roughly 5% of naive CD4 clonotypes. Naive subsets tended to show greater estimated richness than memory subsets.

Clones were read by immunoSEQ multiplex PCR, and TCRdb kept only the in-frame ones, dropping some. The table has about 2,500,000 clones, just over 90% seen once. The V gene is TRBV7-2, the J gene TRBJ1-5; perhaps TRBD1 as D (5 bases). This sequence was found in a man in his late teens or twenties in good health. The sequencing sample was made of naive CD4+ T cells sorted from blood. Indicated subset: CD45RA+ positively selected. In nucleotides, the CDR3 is TGTGCCAGCAGCCAGATGATGGGAGGGGATCAGCCCCAGCATTTT. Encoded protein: CASSQMMGGDQPQHF.